What follows are 4 T cell receptor beta chains derived from one specimen sequenced in a study of vaccination and CD4 T cells after COVID-19 (dated by TCRdb to the early 2020s). Their recognized antigens are unknown. The treatment or condition label of this sample denotes: approximately 9-day PBMC culture with coronavirus spike peptide pools or control peptides (ViraFEST assay). Library generation was performed with PCR. Sequencing used an Illumina iSeq 100. TCR sequencing of DNA from cultured CD4+ T cells used the Oncomine TCR Beta short-read assay at the Johns Hopkins FTIC core. The public reads were quality trimmed at Q25 with fastp and then assembled into clones with MiXCR by TCRdb, keeping productive beta chains. Rows are combined by CDR3 protein, so each entry shows the most common genes and DNA. For this sample there are roughly 10,000 distinct CDR3 sequences; roughly three fifths appear just once. The top ten clonotypes cover around a quarter of the sample.

Sequencing input: CD4+ T cells from blood, cultured in vitro. Every receptor here comes from a human donor who had recovered from COVID-19.

This rearrangement joins TRBV15 to TRBJ1-3; 9 bases fit TRBD1. This CDR3 is built from 15 residues. V dropped 5 bases and J dropped 4; count of bases not matched to a gene: 6. Germline CDR1 is LNHNV and CDR2 is YYDKDF (reference sequence). CDR3 in amino acids: CATSGTGGFGNTIYF. DNA of the CDR3: TGTGCCACCAGCGGTACAGGGGGCTTCGGAAACACCATATATTTT.

This clonotype was seen only a few times. This chain joins TRBV27 and TRBJ1-5, with 7 bases matching TRBD1. The CDR3 is made up of 14 amino acids. Trimming cost V 5 bases and J 4 bases; bases outside gene matches: 5. CDR1 is MNHEY, CDR2 SMNVEV, per germline (reference sequence). This CDR3 is CASSPSRGNQPQHF. For the CDR3, the DNA is TGTGCCAGCAGTCCCAGCAGGGGGAATCAGCCCCAGCATTTT.

The chain is built from TRBV11-2 and TRBJ2-1, with TRBD2 identical over 9 bases. V was clipped by 3 bases and J by 2 bases; unmatched bases: 5. The length of the CDR3 is 16 residues. Per the germline V gene, CDR1 is SGHAT and CDR2 is FQNNGV. The CDR3 protein is CASSFGTSRTYNEQFF. Here the CDR3 DNA reads TGTGCCAGCAGCTTCGGGACTAGCAGAACCTACAATGAGCAGTTCTTC.

The DNA of the CDR3 is TGTGCCAGCAGTTACGGTAGCGACGAGCAGTTCTTC. Amino acids: CASSYGSDEQFF. The rearrangement links TRBV6-2 or TRBV6-3 to TRBJ2-1; possible D gene TRBD2, 5 bases. V lost 2 bases, J lost 10 bases, and 9 bases lay in between. This CDR3 has 12 amino acids. The germline V gene has CDR1 MNHEY and CDR2 SVGEGT.